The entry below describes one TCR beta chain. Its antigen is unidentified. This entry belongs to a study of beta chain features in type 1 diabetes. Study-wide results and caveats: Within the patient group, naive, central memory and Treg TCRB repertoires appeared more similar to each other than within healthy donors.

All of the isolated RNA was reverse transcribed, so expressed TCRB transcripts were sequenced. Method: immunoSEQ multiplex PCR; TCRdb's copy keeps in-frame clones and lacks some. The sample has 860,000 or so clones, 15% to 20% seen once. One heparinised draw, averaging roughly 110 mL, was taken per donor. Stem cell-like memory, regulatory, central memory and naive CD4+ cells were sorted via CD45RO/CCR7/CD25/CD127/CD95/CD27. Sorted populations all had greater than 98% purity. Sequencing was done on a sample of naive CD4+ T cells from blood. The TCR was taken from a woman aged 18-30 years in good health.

The CDR3 region is CASSPHLTGETQYF. The DNA for the CDR3 is TGTGCCAGCTCCCCCCATCTGACGGGAGAGACCCAGTACTTC. This chain links TRBV14 with TRBJ2-5; D remains ambiguous. V dropped 8 bases and J dropped 4 bases, with 17 bases sitting between them. The CDR3 sequence is 14 residues long. CDR1 and CDR2 (germline): SGHDN, FVKESK.